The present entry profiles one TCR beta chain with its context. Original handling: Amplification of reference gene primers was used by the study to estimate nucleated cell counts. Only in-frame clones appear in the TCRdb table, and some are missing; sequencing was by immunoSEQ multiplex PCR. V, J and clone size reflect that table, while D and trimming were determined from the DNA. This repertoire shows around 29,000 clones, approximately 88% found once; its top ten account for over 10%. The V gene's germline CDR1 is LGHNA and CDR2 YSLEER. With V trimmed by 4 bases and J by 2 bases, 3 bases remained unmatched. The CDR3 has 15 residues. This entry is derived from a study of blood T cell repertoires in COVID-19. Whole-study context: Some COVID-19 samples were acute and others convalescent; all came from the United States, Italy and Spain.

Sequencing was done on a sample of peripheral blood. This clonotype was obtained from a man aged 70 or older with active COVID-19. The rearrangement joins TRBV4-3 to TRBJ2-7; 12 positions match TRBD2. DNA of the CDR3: TGCGCCAGCAGCCGCGGGACTAGCGGGCCCTACGAGCAGTACTTC. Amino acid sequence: CASSRGTSGPYEQYF.